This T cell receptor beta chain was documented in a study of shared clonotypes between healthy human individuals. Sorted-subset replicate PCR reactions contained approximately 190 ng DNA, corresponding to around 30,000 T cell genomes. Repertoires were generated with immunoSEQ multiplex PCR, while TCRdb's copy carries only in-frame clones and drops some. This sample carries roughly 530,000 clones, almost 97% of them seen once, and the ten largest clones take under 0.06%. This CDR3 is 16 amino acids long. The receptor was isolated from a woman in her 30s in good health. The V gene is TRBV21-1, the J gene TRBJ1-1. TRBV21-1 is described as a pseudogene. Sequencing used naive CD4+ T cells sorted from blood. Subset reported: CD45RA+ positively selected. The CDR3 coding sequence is TGTGCCAGCAGCAAAGTGGACGGGCGGGTGAACACTGAAGCTTTCTTT. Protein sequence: CASSKVDGRVNTEAFF.